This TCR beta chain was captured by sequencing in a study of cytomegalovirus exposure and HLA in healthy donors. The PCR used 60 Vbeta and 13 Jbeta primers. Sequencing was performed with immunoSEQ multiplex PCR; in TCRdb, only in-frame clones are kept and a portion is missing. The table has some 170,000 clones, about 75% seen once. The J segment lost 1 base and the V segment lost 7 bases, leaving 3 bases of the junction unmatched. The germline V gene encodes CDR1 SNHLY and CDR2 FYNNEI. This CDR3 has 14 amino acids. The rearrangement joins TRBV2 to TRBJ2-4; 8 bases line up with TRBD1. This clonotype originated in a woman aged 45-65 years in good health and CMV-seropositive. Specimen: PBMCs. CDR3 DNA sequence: TGTGCCAGCACAGGGGGCTCGGCCAAAAACATTCAGTACTTC. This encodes CASTGGSAKNIQYF.